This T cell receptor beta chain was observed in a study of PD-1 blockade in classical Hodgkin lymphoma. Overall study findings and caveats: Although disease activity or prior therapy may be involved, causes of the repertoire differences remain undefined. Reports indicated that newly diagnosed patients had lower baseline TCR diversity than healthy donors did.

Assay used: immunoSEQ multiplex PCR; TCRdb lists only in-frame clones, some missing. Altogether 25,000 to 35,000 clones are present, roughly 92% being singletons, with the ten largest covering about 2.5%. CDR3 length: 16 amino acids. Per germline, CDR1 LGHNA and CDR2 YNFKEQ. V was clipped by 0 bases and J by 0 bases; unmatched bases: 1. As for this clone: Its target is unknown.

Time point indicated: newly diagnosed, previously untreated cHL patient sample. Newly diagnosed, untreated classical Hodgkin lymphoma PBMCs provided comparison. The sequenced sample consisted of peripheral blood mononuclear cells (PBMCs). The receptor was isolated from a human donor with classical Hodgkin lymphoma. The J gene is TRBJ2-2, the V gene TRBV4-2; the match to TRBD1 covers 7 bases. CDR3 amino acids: CASSQEGTANTGELFF. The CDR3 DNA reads TGTGCCAGCAGCCAAGAAGGGACAGCGAACACCGGGGAGCTGTTTTTT.